Listed below are T cell receptor beta chains from one sample, sequenced in a study of blood T cells in healthy people across ages. TCRdb re-derived calls from the 5' RACE reads in MiXCR, one entry per CDR3 protein. This table holds about 900,000 distinct CDR3 sequences, 60% to 80% found once. Material for sequencing was blood. Receptor source: a man aged 25-40 years in good health. The conserved cysteine and the conserved F or W are not part of the CDR3 here. The order of the fields is V gene, J gene, CDR3 protein.

TRBV20-1	TRBJ2-1	SVPGRGTRSEQF
TRBV2	TRBJ2-1	ASRPGQGEKSSYNEQF
TRBV5-1	TRBJ2-3	ASSLQGAGDTQY
TRBV27	TRBJ2-5	ASGDRVFQETQY
TRBV21-1	TRBJ2-4	ASCIGQTDCEQY
TRBV9	TRBJ2-5	ASGGTSGALKETQY
TRBV3-1	TRBJ2-7	AGRRTDSYEQY
TRBV2	TRBJ2-7	ASRQGADLYEQY
TRBV20-1	TRBJ1-5	SARGTGWDQPQH
TRBV27	TRBJ2-5	ASSVLPRETQY
TRBV2	TRBJ1-2	ASSKIGTDRTGYT
TRBV20-1	TRBJ1-5	SAGDGRDFSNQPQH
TRBV6-5	TRBJ2-7	ASSYAQYSYEQY
TRBV3-1	NA	AGSQVPGLVREQY
TRBV20-1	TRBJ2-3	SARDDQDATDTQY
TRBV7-3	TRBJ1-2	ASSYEPSRDYT
TRBV27	TRBJ2-3	ASQGFTDTQY
TRBV7-2	TRBJ2-2	ASSFPGGELF
TRBV20-1	TRBJ2-7	SARAGGIRYEQY
TRBV2	TRBJ2-1	ASMVAYNEQF
TRBV6-1	TRBJ2-3	ASNRIPGQSTDTQY
TRBV29-1	TRBJ1-2	SVEIQGNYGYT
TRBV10-3	TRBJ2-1	AIDQGGNEQF
TRBV14	TRBJ2-1	ASSQEGRGYNEQF
TRBV28	NA	ASIEGRGGLGEQY
TRBV5-5	TRBJ2-7	ASSRNSGVGYEQY
TRBV5-6	TRBJ2-7	ASSLNPAGVSYEQY
TRBV28	TRBJ2-1	ASNIAGSSYNEQF
TRBV7-2	TRBJ2-5	ASSTLRIGTQY
TRBV20-1	NA	SASGIAGDYEQY
TRBV3-1	TRBJ1-4	ASSDTQGGEKLF
TRBV7-9	TRBJ2-1	ASQSGLLNEQF
TRBV20-1	TRBJ2-7	SARTGFDEQY
TRBV7-9	NA	ASSLRGTAGETQY
TRBV9	TRBJ1-5	ASSKGTDNQPQH
TRBV6-2/TRBV6-3	TRBJ1-5	ASSYEGDQPQH
TRBV6-2/TRBV6-3	TRBJ2-3	ASSKGPSGGAGDTQY
TRBV9	TRBJ2-5	ASSSEVGGTTETQY
TRBV19	TRBJ1-5	ASGGQPYSNQPQH
TRBV2	TRBJ2-6	ASSERIGGTGANVLT
TRBV7-2	TRBJ1-2	ASSLGGSNYGYT
TRBV12-3/TRBV12-4	TRBJ2-2	ASSLTGVFANTGELF